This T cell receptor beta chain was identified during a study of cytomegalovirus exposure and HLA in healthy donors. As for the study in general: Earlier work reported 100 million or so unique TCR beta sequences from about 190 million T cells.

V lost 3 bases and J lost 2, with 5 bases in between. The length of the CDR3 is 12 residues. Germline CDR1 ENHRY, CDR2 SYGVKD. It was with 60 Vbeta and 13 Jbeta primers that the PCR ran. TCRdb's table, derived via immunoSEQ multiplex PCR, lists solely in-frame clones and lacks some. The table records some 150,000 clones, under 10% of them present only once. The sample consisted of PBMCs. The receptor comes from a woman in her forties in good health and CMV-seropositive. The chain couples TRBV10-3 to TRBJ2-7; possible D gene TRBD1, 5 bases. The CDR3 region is CAISEQAYEQYF. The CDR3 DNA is TGTGCCATCAGTGAACAGGCCTACGAGCAGTACTTC.